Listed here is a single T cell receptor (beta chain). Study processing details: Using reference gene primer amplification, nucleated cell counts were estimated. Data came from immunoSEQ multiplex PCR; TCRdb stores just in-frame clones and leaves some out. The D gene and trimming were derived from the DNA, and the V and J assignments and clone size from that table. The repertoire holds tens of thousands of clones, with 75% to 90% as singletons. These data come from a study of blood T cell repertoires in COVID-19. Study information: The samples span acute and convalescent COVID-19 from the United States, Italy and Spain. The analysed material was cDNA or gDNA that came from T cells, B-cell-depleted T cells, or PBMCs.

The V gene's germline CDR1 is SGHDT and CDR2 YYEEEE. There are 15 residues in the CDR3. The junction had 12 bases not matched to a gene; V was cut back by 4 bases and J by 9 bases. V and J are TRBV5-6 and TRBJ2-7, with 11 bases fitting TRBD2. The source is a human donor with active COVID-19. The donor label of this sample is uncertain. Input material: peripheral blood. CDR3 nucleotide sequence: TGTGCCAGCAGCCAACGACTAGCGGGGTGGAAGGGGCAGTACTTC. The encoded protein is CASSQRLAGWKGQYF.